The 11 T cell receptor beta chains below all came from one sample that was sequenced in a study of blood T cell repertoires in COVID-19. The protocol was immunoSEQ multiplex PCR, while the TCRdb copy is restricted to in-frame clones and leaves out a portion. The table has about 250,000 clones, roughly 87% seen once. The specimen was peripheral blood. These receptors were obtained from a man between 18 and 29 years old with active or convalescent COVID-19.

Worth noting for this clone: Other DNA variants within this sample encode the same CDR3. The rearrangement uses TRBV2 and TRBJ2-5; possibly TRBD1 for D (6 bases). The CDR3 has 12 residues. Germline V gene data show CDR1 as SNHLY and CDR2 as FYNNEI. V shed 6 bases and J shed 4 bases, with 9 bases lying between them. In DNA, the CDR3 is TGTGCCAGCAGGCAGGGGAGAGAGACCCAGTACTTC. Translation: CASRQGRETQYF.

The gene calls are TRBV6-2 or TRBV6-3 and TRBJ2-7, with 10 bases aligning to TRBD2. This CDR3 has 14 residues. The V and J ends lost 2 bases and 6 bases, in that order; junction bases with no gene match: 4. Germline V lookup: CDR1 MNHEY, CDR2 SVGEGT. CDR3 sequence: CASSYVLAGAEQYF. The CDR3 DNA reads as TGTGCCAGCAGTTACGTTCTAGCGGGAGCCGAGCAGTACTTC.

The gene calls are TRBV27 and TRBJ1-6, with 7 bases aligning to TRBD1. The CDR3 covers 14 residues. J was trimmed by 5 bases and V by 11 bases; bases with no gene match: 9. Germline lookup yields CDR1 MNHEY and CDR2 SMNVEV (reference sequence). CDR3 protein: CACSPGQNNSPLHF. CDR3 nucleotide sequence: TGTGCCTGTTCTCCGGGACAGAATAATTCACCCCTCCACTTT.

CDR3: CASSGGMWADTGNTIYF. For the CDR3, the DNA is TGTGCCAGCAGCGGGGGTATGTGGGCGGACACTGGAAACACCATATATTTT. J is TRBJ1-3 and V is TRBV9, with D perhaps matching TRBD1 (5 bases). Trimming cost V 3 bases and J 2 bases, with 18 bases left between them. The CDR3 is made up of 17 amino acids. CDR1 is SGDLS and CDR2 is YYNGEE in the germline V gene. Based on the CDR3 plus reference TRBV9 and TRBJ1-3, the full variable domain is DSGVTQTPKHLITATGQRVTLRCSPRSGDLSVYWYQQSLDQGLQFLIQYYNGEERAKGNILERFSAQQFPDLHSELNLSSLELGDSALYFCASSGGMWADTGNTIYFGEGSWLTVV.

The V gene is TRBV19, the J gene TRBJ1-2; TRBD1 agrees at 7 bases. CDR3 size: 14 residues. Germline CDR1 is LNHDA and CDR2 is SQIVND (reference sequence). Trimming removed 5 bases from V and 4 bases from J; junction bases left unmatched: 7. This CDR3 reads CASSVGDRAYGYTF. The CDR3 DNA is TGTGCCAGTAGTGTCGGGGACAGAGCCTATGGCTACACCTTC.

The J gene is TRBJ2-1, the V gene TRBV5-6, with TRBD2 identical over 7 bases. V lost 2 bases, J lost 2 bases, and 10 bases stayed unmatched. The CDR3 has 17 residues. Per germline, CDR1 SGHDT and CDR2 YYEEEE. The CDR3: CASSFLSGGLAYNEQFF. DNA of the CDR3: TGTGCCAGCAGCTTTCTATCGGGAGGACTAGCCTACAATGAGCAGTTCTTC. The full variable domain, in which reference TRBV5-6 and TRBJ2-1 provide the parts outside the CDR3, is DAGVTQSPTHLIKTRGQQVTLRCSPKSGHDTVSWYQQALGQGPQFIFQYYEEEERQRGNFPDRFSGHQFPNYSSELNVNALLLGDSALYLCASSFLSGGLAYNEQFFGPGTRLTVL.

The chain joins TRBV25-1 to TRBJ1-4, with D maybe TRBD1 (5 bases). In germline, CDR1 is MGHDK, CDR2 SYGVNS. The V end was cut by 3 bases, the J end by 8 bases, with 10 bases between. This CDR3 spans 13 amino acids. As DNA, the CDR3 is TGTGCCAGCAGTGAGACAGAAGAAGAAAAACTGTTTTTT. This encodes CASSETEEEKLFF. Variable domain in full (rest from reference TRBV25-1 and TRBJ1-4): EADIYQTPRYLVIGTGKKITLECSQTMGHDKMYWYQQDPGMELHLIHYSYGVNSTEKGDLSSESTVSRIRTEHFPLTLESARPSHTSQYLCASSETEEEKLFFGSGTQLSVL.

This chain connects TRBV6-5 to TRBJ1-1; possible D gene TRBD1, 6 bases. CDR1 and CDR2 from the germline V gene are MNHEY and SVGAGI. The CDR3 runs to 14 residues. Trimming took 6 bases from V and 4 from J, leaving 15 bases between them. The CDR3 is CASSQTGLGTEAFF. CDR3 coding DNA: TGTGCCAGCAGCCAAACAGGGTTGGGCACTGAAGCTTTCTTT.

The chain is built from TRBV14 and TRBJ1-1, with D maybe TRBD1 (5 bases). The CDR3 contains 13 residues. V gave up 4 bases and J gave up 7 bases, with 13 bases separating them. The V gene's germline CDR1 is SGHDN and CDR2 FVKESK. CDR3 loop: CASSLTLQGEAFF. The CDR3 DNA is TGTGCCAGCAGCCTAACCCTTCAGGGTGAAGCTTTCTTT.

The CDR3 nucleotides read TGTGCCAGCAGCTTTACAGGAAGCTATGGCTACACCTTC. This encodes CASSFTGSYGYTF. The V gene is TRBV11-2, the J gene TRBJ1-2; D possibly corresponds to TRBD1 (5 bases). The CDR3 runs 13 residues. Per the germline V gene, CDR1 is SGHAT and CDR2 is FQNNGV. Trimming removed 3 bases from V and 4 bases from J, with 9 bases in between.

The chain couples TRBV9 to TRBJ2-2, with 9 positions matching TRBD2. J gave up 4 bases and V 0 bases, and 1 base lay outside the gene matches. Germline CDR1 reads SGDLS; CDR2 reads YYNGEE. There are 15 residues in the CDR3. The CDR3 DNA follows: TGTGCCAGCAGCGTAGGGACTAGCGCCACCGGGGAGCTGTTTTTT. This sequence encodes CASSVGTSATGELFF.